These 21 T cell receptor beta chains share one sample of origin, sequenced in a study of cytomegalovirus exposure and HLA in healthy donors. Vbeta (60) and Jbeta (13) primers were used in the PCR. Measured with immunoSEQ multiplex PCR; TCRdb has only the in-frame clones, and not every one. The repertoire holds around 58,000 clones, with 77% as singletons. Sequencing was performed on PBMCs. These TCRs come from a female donor in good health and CMV-seronegative.

The rearrangement joins TRBV9 to TRBJ1-1; D gene ambiguous. The CDR3 covers 13 residues. The V gene lost 3 bases and the J gene lost 0 bases, with 6 bases spanning the gap. The germline V gene has CDR1 SGDLS and CDR2 YYNGEE. The CDR3 region is CASSATVNTEAFF. CDR3 in DNA: TGTGCCAGCAGCGCCACGGTGAACACTGAAGCTTTCTTT.

This chain links TRBV6-6 with TRBJ1-2; no clear D. Germline CDR1 reads MNHNY; CDR2 reads SVGAGI (reference sequence). CDR3 length: 13 residues. The germline V and J ends were trimmed by 5 bases and 2 bases, with 9 bases remaining between them. This CDR3 is CASSPTENYGYTF. The CDR3 DNA is TGTGCCAGCAGTCCAACAGAGAACTATGGCTACACCTTC.

In nucleotides, the CDR3 is TGTGCCAGCAGTCGGGGACTAGCGGGACGAGGCACAGATACGCAGTATTTT. It specifies CASSRGLAGRGTDTQYF. The chain is built from TRBV27 and TRBJ2-3; 13 bases line up with TRBD2. With V trimmed by 5 bases and J by 1 base, 6 bases remained unmatched. The CDR3 runs to 17 residues. CDR1 MNHEY and CDR2 SMNVEV come from the germline V gene (reference sequence).

CDR3 amino acids: CSARSSNEQFF. The DNA for the CDR3 is TGCAGTGCTAGGTCCAGCAATGAGCAGTTCTTC. This chain uses TRBV20-1 with TRBJ2-1; D not certain. The CDR3 is made up of 11 amino acids. Germline lookup yields CDR1 DFQATT and CDR2 SNEGSKA (reference sequence). V was shortened by 3 bases and J by 6 bases, with 6 bases between the two germline ends.

V is TRBV29-1 and J is TRBJ2-5, with 12 bases that match TRBD1. The end of the DNA aligns better with TRBJ2-7, so the J call may be wrong. Germline V gives CDR1 SQVTM, CDR2 ANQGSEA. The CDR3 contains 15 residues. The CDR3 DNA sequence: TGCAGCGTTGAAGGGGGACAGGGGGCCTCCTACGAGCAGTACTTC. Its protein product is CSVEGGQGASYEQYF.

The V call is TRBV18, the J call TRBJ1-4, with TRBD1 identical over 8 bases. Germline CDR1 KGHSH, CDR2 LQKENI. The CDR3 length is 13 residues. The V gene end was trimmed by 6 bases and the J gene end by 8 bases; junction bases not matched to a gene: 5. The CDR3 protein is CASSPGTGEKLFF. CDR3 bases: TGTGCCAGCTCTCCCGGGACAGGCGAAAAACTGTTTTTT.

V is TRBV29-1 and J is TRBJ1-1, with D hard to call. CDR1 is SQVTM, CDR2 ANQGSEA, per germline. Between the trimmed V and J ends, which lost 4 bases and 1 base, there was a span of 13 bases. The CDR3 length is 14 residues. The CDR3 DNA reads TGCAGCGTTGCGCATGGTGAGGAGAACACTGAAGCTTTCTTT. Amino acid sequence: CSVAHGEENTEAFF.

The rearrangement links TRBV7-2 to TRBJ1-4; D gene ambiguous. Germline CDR1 reads SGHTA; CDR2 reads FQGNSA. The V gene lost 1 base and the J gene lost 5 bases, with 5 bases spanning the gap. The CDR3 is made up of 13 amino acids. This CDR3 reads CASSLVQNEKLFF. CDR3 DNA: TGTGCCAGCAGCTTAGTACAGAATGAAAAACTGTTTTTT.

The genes are TRBV5-1 and TRBJ2-7; possibly TRBD1 for D (5 bases). The CDR3 sequence is 14 residues long. Trimming stripped 4 bases from V and 2 bases from J, with 13 bases between. Germline CDR1 and CDR2: SGHRS and YFSETQ. The CDR3 DNA reads TGCGCCAGCAGCCTCCAGGGATATACCTACGAGCAGTACTTC. It translates to CASSLQGYTYEQYF.

J is TRBJ2-7 and V is TRBV6-6; 8 positions agree with TRBD2. This CDR3 has 12 amino acids. Germline V gene data show CDR1 as MNHNY and CDR2 as SVGAGI (reference sequence). J gave up 5 bases and V 6 bases, and 3 bases lay outside the gene matches. Here the CDR3 reads CASSAGGDEQYF. CDR3 in DNA: TGTGCCAGCAGCGCCGGGGGGGACGAGCAGTACTTC.

The gene calls are TRBV18 and TRBJ1-1, with a weak D call TRBD1 (5 bases). CDR3 length: 13 residues. Trimming stripped 4 bases from V and 4 bases from J, with 10 bases between. Germline values: CDR1 KGHSH, CDR2 LQKENI. The CDR3 DNA reads TGTGCCAGCTCACAGGGGTTGAGCACTGAAGCTTTCTTT. Its protein is CASSQGLSTEAFF.

CDR3 residues: CASREGRTGRPYEQYF. The CDR3 region has the DNA TGTGCCAGCAGGGAAGGACGGACAGGCAGACCCTACGAGCAGTACTTC. The gene calls are TRBV27 and TRBJ2-7, with 7 positions matching TRBD1. Trimming at V came to 6 bases and at J to 2 bases, leaving 13 bases not matched to a gene. This CDR3 is built from 16 residues. In germline, CDR1 is MNHEY, CDR2 SMNVEV (reference sequence).

The gene calls are TRBV5-8 and TRBJ2-5; 9 bases fit TRBD1. This CDR3 has 15 residues. V shed 3 bases and J 4 bases; nucleotides not matched to a gene: 7. The germline CDR1 and CDR2 sequences are SGHTS and YDEGEE. The CDR3 coding sequence is TGTGCCAGCAGCTCCCCCCACAGGGGGCGAGAGACCCAGTACTTC. It translates to CASSSPHRGRETQYF.

In DNA, the CDR3 is TGTGCCAGTACGGCTCCCGACAGGGATGGCTACACCTTC. Residues: CASTAPDRDGYTF. The V gene is TRBV19, the J gene TRBJ1-2; 7 nucleotides agree with TRBD1. Germline CDR1 reads LNHDA; CDR2 reads SQIVND (reference sequence). This CDR3 has 13 residues. After removal of 7 bases from V and 6 bases from J, the junction contained 8 bases not matched to a gene.

The CDR3: CASSRDGTGYPEAFF. CDR3 DNA: TGTGCCAGCAGTAGAGACGGGACAGGTTATCCTGAAGCTTTCTTT. J is TRBJ1-1 and V is TRBV25-1; 8 positions agree with TRBD1. The CDR3 is made up of 15 amino acids. V was clipped by 5 bases and J by 6 bases; unmatched bases: 11. Germline-derived CDR1 and CDR2 are MGHDK and SYGVNS.

This clone occurred once. V is TRBV28 and J is TRBJ1-5; 8 bases match TRBD1. J was trimmed by 4 bases and V by 1 base; bases with no gene match: 6. Germline V lookup: CDR1 MDHEN, CDR2 SYDVKM. The CDR3 is made up of 16 amino acids. This CDR3 reads CASSLLEQGGNQPQHF. CDR3 DNA sequence: TGTGCCAGCAGTTTATTGGAACAGGGGGGAAATCAGCCCCAGCATTTT.

The V call is TRBV5-1, the J call TRBJ2-1; D may be TRBD2 (5 bases). This CDR3 comprises 15 residues. From germline, CDR1 is SGHRS and CDR2 YFSETQ. The V and J ends lost 4 bases and 5 bases respectively, with 16 bases between them. The CDR3 DNA reads as TGCGCCAGCAGCGCCGGTCCGGAGGTTCACAATGAGCAGTTCTTC. It codes for CASSAGPEVHNEQFF.

The count of this clone is one. The chain has TRBV28 and TRBJ2-3; TRBD2 agrees at 7 bases. This CDR3 is built from 18 residues. The junction had 16 bases not matched to a gene; V was cut back by 4 bases and J by 3 bases. Germline V CDR1 and CDR2: MDHEN, SYDVKM. CDR3 loop: CASSSLLGSGNPTDTQYF. The CDR3 DNA reads as TGTGCCAGCAGTTCCCTCCTAGGGAGCGGGAACCCGACAGATACGCAGTATTTT.

The chain has TRBV7-3 and TRBJ1-2; 7 bases line up with TRBD1. Trimming cost V 5 bases and J 8 bases; bases outside gene matches: 8. The CDR3 has 13 amino acids. Germline CDR1 SGHTA, CDR2 FQGTGA. The CDR3 sequence: CASSTQTGSGYTF. DNA of the CDR3: TGTGCCAGCAGCACACAGACAGGGTCGGGCTACACCTTC.

This chain joins TRBV9 and TRBJ1-1; the D gene is possibly TRBD1 (5 bases). Germline lookup yields CDR1 SGDLS and CDR2 YYNGEE. The V end was cut by 4 bases, the J end by 4 bases, with 14 bases between. This CDR3 is built from 14 residues. The CDR3 sequence: CASSSSAGGTEAFF. As DNA, the CDR3 is TGTGCCAGCAGCTCCTCGGCGGGGGGCACTGAAGCTTTCTTT.

This clone was observed a single time. The gene calls are TRBV27 and TRBJ1-2; weak D call: TRBD1 (6 bases). Germline V gene sequence: CDR1 MNHEY, CDR2 SMNVEV (reference sequence). This CDR3 has 13 residues. With 2 bases removed from V and 6 bases from J, the gap between germline ends came to 10 bases. The CDR3 sequence is CASSLMGADGYTF. The DNA of the CDR3 is TGTGCCAGCAGTTTAATGGGGGCTGATGGCTACACCTTC.